These T cell receptor beta chains were read from a single sample in a study of CDR3 diversity in severe acne. From the PCR reads, TCRdb called clonotypes with MiXCR, one entry per CDR3 protein. The sample lists approximately 84,000 distinct CDR3 sequences, about 54% occurring once. Sample: blood. Receptors were obtained from a male donor in good health, without acne. Each CDR3 is given with its conserved first and last residue. The order of the fields is D gene, V gene, J gene, clone size, CDR3 DNA, CDR3 protein. The D gene is left open where the match is weak. Only part of the rows carry a size: once, few, many, or a class if the clone is expanded.

>TRBD1|TRBV19|TRBJ1-5|-
TGTGCCAGTAGTATAGATTCGGACAGGGGGCAGGGGAATCAGCCCCAGCATTTT
CASSIDSDRGQGNQPQHF
>TRBD1|TRBV10-1|TRBJ1-3|few
TGCGCCAGCAGTGAGGGGGACAGGGGAGGGCCAGGAAACACCATATATTTT
CASSEGDRGGPGNTIYF
>TRBD1|TRBV25-1|TRBJ1-5|many
TGTGCCAGCAGTCACAACGACAGGGGAGGTAGCAATCAGCCCCAGCATTTT
CASSHNDRGGSNQPQHF
>-|TRBV7-9|TRBJ2-1|-
TGTGCCAGCAGCTCCCTCGACAGCTTCAATGAGCAGTTCTTC
CASSSLDSFNEQFF
>-|TRBV5-8|TRBJ1-4|many
TGTGCCAGCACCGGATATGAAAAACTGTTTTTT
CASTGYEKLFF
>TRBD1|TRBV11-2|TRBJ1-2|-
TGTGCCAGCAGACAGACCGGGACAGTAGCTAACTATGGCTACACCTTC
CASRQTGTVANYGYTF
>TRBD1|TRBV6-6|TRBJ1-2|many
TGTGCCAGCAGTTACTCGGACAGGGGCAATGGCTACACCTTC
CASSYSDRGNGYTF
>-|TRBV20-1|TRBJ2-7|-
TGCAGTGGGGGGAACTCCTACGAGCAGTACTTC
CSGGNSYEQYF
>TRBD1|TRBV30|TRBJ2-7|many
TGTGCCTGGAGTGGGACAGGAACCTACGAGCAGTACTTC
CAWSGTGTYEQYF
>-|TRBV5-1|TRBJ1-2|many
TGCGCCAGCAGCTTGACGCGGCGCTATGGCTACACCTTC
CASSLTRRYGYTF
>TRBD2|TRBV7-2|TRBJ2-7|few
TGTGCCAGCAGCTCTCGGACTAGCCCATCCATTGAGCAGTACTTC
CASSSRTSPSIEQYF
>TRBD1|TRBV7-8|TRBJ2-7|-
TGTGCCAGCAGCCAGGACAGGCAATACGAGCAGTACTTC
CASSQDRQYEQYF
>TRBD1|TRBV20-1|TRBJ2-5|once
TGCAGTGCTGTTCCCGGGACAGGGGGAGAACAAGAGACCCAGTACTTC
CSAVPGTGGEQETQYF
>TRBD1|TRBV7-9|TRBJ2-7|-
TGTGCCAGCAGCTTAGGGGGGACAGGGGTCGACGAGCAGTACTTC
CASSLGGTGVDEQYF
>-|TRBV12-3/TRBV12-4|TRBJ2-7|many
TGTGCCAGCAGTTCCCAGGGGGACTGGGGCTACGAGCAGTACTTC
CASSSQGDWGYEQYF
>-|TRBV6-5|TRBJ1-2|-
TGTGCCAGCAGTTACGATGTCGGGCAGGGGCTTGGGGGCTACACCTTC
CASSYDVGQGLGGYTF
>TRBD1|TRBV7-9|TRBJ1-5|-
TGTGCCAGCAGCCCCGGACAGGGGGCGCGTCAGCCCCAGCATTTT
CASSPGQGARQPQHF
>TRBD1|TRBV7-2|TRBJ1-6|-
TGTGCCAGCAGCTTAACAGGGGGCTATTCACCCCTCCACTTT
CASSLTGGYSPLHF
>TRBD1|TRBV7-9|TRBJ1-5|few
TGCGCCAGCAGCCAACTGACAGGGGAGCAGCCCCAGCATTTT
CASSQLTGEQPQHF
>TRBD2|TRBV11-3|TRBJ2-3|-
TGTGCCAGCAGCTCCCGGACCTTAGCGGGGTTCCTACGGGGCGGGAGAATGGATACGCAGTATTTT
CASSSRTLAGFLRGGRMDTQYF
>-|TRBV5-4|TRBJ1-2|-
TGTGCCAGCAGCGGTCGGGACGGACGATCCTCCTATGGCTACACCTTC
CASSGRDGRSSYGYTF
>TRBD1|TRBV14|TRBJ2-7|-
TGTGCCAGCAGCCAAGGAGCTGGAGGGACAGGGGGTCTGTACTTC
CASSQGAGGTGGLYF
>-|TRBV7-9|TRBJ2-7|-
TGTGCCGGCGTCCGGGACTCAGGCTACGAGCGGTACTTC
CAGVRDSGYERYF
>-|TRBV2|TRBJ2-6|-
TGTGCCAGCAGGCCCGGGAGCTCTGGGGCCAACGTCCTGACTTTC
CASRPGSSGANVLTF
>TRBD1|TRBV20-1|TRBJ2-1|-
TGCAGTGTTGCAGGGGGCTCCTACAATGAGCAGTTCTTC
CSVAGGSYNEQFF
>-|TRBV11-2|TRBJ2-6|-
TGTGCCAGCAGCTTAGACAGCTCTGGGGCCAACGTCCTGACTTTC
CASSLDSSGANVLTF